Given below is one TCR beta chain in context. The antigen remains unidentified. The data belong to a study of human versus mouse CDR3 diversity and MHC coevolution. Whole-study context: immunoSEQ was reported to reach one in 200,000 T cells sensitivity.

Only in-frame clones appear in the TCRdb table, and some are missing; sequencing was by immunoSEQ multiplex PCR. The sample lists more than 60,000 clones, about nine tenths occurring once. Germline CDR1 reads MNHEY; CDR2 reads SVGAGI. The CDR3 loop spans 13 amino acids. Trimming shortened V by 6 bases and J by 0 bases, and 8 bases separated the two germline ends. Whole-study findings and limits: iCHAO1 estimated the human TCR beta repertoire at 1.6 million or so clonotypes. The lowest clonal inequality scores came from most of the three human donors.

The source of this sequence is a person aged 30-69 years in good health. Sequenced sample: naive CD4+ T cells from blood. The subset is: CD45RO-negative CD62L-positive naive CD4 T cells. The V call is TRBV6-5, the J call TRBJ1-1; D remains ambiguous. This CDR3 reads CASRSGLNTEAFF. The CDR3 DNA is TGTGCCAGCAGATCAGGATTGAACACTGAAGCTTTCTTT.